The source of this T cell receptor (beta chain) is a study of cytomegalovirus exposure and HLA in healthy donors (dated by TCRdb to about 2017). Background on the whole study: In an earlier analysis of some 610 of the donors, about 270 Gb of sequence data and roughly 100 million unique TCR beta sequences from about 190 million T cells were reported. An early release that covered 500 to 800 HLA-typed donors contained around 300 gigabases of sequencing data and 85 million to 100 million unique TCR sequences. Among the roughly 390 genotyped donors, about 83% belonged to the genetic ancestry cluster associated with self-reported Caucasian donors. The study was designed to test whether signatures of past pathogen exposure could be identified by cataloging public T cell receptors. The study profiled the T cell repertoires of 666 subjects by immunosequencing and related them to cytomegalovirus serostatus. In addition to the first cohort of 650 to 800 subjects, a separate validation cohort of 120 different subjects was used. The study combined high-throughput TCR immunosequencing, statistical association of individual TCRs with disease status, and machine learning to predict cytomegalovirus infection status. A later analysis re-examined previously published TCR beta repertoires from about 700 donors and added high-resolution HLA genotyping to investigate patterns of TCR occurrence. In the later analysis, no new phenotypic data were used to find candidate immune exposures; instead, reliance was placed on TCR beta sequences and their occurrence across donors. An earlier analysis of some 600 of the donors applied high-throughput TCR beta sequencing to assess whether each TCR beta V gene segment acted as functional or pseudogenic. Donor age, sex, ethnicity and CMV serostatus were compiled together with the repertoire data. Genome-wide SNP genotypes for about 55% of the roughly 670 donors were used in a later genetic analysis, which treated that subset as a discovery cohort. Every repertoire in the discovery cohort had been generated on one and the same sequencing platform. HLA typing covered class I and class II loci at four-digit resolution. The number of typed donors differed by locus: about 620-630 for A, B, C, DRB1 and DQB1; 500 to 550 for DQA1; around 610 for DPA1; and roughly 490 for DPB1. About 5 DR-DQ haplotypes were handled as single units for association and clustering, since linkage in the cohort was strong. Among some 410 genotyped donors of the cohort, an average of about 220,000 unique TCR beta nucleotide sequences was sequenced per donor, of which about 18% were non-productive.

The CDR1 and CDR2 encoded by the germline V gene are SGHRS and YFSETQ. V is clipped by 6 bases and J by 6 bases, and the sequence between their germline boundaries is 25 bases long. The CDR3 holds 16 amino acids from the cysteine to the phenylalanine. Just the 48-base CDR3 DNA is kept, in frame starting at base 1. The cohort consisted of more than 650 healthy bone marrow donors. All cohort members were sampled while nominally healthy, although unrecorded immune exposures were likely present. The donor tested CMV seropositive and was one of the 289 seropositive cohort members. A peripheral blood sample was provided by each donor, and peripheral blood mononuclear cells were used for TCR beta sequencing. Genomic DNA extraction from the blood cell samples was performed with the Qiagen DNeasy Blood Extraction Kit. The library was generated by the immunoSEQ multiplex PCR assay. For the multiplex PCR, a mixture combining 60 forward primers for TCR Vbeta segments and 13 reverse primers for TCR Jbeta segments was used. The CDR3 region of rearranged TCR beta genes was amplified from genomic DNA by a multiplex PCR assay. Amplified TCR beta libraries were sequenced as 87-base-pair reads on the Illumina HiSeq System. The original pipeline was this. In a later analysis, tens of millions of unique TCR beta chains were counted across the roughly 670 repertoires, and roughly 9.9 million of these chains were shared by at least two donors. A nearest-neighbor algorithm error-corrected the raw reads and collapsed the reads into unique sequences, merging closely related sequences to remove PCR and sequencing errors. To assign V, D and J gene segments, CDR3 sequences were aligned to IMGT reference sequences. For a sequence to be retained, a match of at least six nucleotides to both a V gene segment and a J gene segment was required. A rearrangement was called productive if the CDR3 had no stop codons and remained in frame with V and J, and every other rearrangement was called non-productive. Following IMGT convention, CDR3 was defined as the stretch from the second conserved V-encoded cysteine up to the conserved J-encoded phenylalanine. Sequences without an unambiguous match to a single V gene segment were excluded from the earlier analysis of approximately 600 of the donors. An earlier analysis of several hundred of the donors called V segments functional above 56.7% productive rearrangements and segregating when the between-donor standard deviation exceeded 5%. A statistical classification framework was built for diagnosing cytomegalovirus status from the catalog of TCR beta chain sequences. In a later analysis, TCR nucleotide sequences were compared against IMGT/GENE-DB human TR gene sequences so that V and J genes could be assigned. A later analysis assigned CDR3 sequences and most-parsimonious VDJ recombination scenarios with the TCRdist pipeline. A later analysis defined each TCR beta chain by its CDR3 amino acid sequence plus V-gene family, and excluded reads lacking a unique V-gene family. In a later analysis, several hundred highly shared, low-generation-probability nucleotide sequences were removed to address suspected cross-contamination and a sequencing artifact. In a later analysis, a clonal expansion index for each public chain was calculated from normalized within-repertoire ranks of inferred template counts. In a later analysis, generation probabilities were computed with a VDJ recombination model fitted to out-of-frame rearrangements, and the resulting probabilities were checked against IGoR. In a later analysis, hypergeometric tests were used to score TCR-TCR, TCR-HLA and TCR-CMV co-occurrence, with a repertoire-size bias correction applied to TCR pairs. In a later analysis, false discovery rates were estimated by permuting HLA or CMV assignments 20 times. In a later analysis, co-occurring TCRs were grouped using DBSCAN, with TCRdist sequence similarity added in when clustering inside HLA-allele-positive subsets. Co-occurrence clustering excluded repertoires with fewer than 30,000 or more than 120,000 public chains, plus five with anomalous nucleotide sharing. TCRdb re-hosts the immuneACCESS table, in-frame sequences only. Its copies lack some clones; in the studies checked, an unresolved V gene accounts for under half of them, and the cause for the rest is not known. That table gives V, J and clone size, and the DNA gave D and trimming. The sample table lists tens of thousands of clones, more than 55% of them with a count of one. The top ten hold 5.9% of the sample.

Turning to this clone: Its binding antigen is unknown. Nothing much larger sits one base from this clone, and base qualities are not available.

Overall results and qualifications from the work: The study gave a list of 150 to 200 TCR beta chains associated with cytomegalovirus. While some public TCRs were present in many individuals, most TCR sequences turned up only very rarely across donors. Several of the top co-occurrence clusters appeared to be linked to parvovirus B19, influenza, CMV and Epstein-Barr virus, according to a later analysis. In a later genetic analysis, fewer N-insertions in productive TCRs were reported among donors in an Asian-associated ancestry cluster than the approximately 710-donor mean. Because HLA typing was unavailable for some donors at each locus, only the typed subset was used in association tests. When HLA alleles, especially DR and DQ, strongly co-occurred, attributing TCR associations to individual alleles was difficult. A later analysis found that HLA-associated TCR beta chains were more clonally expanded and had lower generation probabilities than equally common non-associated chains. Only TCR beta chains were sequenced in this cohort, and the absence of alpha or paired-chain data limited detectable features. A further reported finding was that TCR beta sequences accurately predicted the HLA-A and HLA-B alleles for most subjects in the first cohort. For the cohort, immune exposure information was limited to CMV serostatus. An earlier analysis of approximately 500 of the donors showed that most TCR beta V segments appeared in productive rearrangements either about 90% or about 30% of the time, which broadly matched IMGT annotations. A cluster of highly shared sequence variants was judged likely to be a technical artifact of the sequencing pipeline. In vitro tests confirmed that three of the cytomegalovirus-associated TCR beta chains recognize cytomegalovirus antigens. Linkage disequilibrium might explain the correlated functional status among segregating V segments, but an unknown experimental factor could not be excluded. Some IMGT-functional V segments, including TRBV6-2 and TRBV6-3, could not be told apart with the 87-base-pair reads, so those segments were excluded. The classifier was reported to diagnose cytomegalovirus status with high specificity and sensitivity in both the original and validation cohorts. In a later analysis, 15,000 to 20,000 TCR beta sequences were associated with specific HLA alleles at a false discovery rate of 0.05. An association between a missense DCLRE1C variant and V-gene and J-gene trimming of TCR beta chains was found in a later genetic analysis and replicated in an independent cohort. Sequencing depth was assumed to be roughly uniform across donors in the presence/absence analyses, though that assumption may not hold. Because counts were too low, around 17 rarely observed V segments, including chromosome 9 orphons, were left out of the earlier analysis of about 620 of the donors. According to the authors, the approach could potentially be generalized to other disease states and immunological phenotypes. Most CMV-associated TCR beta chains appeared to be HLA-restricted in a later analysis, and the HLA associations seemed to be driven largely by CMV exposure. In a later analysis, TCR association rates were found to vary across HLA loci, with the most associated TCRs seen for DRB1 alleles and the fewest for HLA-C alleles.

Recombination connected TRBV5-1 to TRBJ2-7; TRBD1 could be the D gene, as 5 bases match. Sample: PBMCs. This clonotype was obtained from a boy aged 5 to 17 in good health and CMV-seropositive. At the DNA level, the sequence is TGCGCCAGCACGGTTGCCTCGGCAGGGCCCACCTCCGAGCAGTACTTC. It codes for CASTVASAGPTSEQYF.